The sequence of this T cell receptor beta chain was determined in a study of shared clonotypes between healthy human individuals. The CDR3 consists of 14 residues. Germline CDR1 and CDR2: MDHEN and SYDVKM. The germline V and J ends were trimmed by 8 bases and 1 base, with 14 bases remaining between them. Sequenced by immunoSEQ multiplex PCR; TCRdb stores in-frame clones only, minus some. The sample consists of about 980,000 clones, 70% to 85% of them appearing once. This clone was counted a few times. This TCR derives from a young man in good health. The sequencing input was memory CD4+ T cells sorted from blood. Subset reported: CD45RA-negative fraction. This sequence joins TRBV28 and TRBJ1-1; D is uncertain. This CDR3 is CASSGERRNTEAFF. The CDR3, as DNA: TGTGCCAGCTCCGGGGAGAGGAGGAACACTGAAGCTTTCTTT.